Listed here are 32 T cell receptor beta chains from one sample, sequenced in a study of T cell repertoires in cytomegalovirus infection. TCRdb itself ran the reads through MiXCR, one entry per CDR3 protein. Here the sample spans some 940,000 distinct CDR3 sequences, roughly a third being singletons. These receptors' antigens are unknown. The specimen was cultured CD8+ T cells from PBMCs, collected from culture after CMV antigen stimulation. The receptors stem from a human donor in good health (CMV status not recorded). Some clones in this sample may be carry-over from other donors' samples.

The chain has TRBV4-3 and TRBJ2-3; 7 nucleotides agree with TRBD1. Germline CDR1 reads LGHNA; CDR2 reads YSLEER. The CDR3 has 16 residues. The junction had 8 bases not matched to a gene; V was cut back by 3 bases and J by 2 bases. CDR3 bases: TGCGCCAGCAGCCAGGGCCGGGACAGATACACAGATACGCAGTATTTT. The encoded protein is CASSQGRDRYTDTQYF.

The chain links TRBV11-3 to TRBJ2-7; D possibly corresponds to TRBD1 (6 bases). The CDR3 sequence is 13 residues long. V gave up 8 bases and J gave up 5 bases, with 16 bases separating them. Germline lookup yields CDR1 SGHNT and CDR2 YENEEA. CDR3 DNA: TGTGCCAGCTCAACTTCAGGGGCGAACGAGCAGTACTTC. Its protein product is CASSTSGANEQYF.

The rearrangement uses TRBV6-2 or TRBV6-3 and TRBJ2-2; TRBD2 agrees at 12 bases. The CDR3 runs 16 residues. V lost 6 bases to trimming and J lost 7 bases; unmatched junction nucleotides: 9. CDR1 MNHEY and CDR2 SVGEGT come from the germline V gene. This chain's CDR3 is CASSSPGLAGGGELFF. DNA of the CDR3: TGTGCCAGCAGCTCACCGGGACTAGCGGGCGGCGGGGAGCTGTTTTTT.

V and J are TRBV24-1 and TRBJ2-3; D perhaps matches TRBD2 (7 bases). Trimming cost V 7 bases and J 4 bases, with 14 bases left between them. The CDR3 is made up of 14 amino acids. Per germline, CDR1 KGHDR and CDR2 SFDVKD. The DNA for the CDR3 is TGTGCCACCAGCCTCGGGGGGCCATCAGATACGCAGTATTTT. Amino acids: CATSLGGPSDTQYF.

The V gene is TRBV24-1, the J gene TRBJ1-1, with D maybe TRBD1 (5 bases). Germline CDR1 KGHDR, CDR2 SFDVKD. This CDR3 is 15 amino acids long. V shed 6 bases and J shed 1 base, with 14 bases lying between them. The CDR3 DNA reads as TGTGCCACCAGTTCGGGACGGAGCCAGAACACTGAAGCTTTCTTT. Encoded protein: CATSSGRSQNTEAFF.

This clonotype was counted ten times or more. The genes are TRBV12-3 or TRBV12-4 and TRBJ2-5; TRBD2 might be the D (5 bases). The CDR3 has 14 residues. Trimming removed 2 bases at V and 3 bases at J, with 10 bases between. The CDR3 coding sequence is TGTGCCAGCAGTTTAACCAGCGGCGAAGAGACCCAGTACTTC. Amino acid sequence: CASSLTSGEETQYF.

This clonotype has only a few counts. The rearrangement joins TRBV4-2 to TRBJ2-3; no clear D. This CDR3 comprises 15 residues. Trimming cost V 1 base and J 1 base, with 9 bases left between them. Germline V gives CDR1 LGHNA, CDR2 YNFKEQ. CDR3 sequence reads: CASSQGTVGTDTQYF. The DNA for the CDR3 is TGTGCCAGCAGCCAAGGGACGGTAGGCACAGATACGCAGTATTTT.

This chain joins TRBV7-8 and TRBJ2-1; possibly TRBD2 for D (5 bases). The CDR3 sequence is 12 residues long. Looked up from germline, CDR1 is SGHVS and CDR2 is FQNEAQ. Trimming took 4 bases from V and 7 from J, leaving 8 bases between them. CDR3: CASSSGKNEQFF. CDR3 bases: TGTGCCAGCAGCTCGGGAAAGAATGAGCAGTTCTTC. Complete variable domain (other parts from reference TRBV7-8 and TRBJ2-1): GAGVSQSPRYKVAKRGQDVALRCDPISGHVSLFWYQQALGQGPEFLTYFQNEAQLDKSGLPSDRFFAERPEGSVSTLKIQRTQQEDSAVYLCASSSGKNEQFFGPGTRLTVL.

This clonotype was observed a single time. CDR3 protein: CSVENRAIYQETQYF. The CDR3 nucleotides are TGCAGCGTTGAGAACAGGGCCATCTACCAAGAGACCCAGTACTTC. The chain joins TRBV29-1 to TRBJ2-5; D perhaps matches TRBD1 (6 bases). The CDR3 runs 15 residues. The germline V gene encodes CDR1 SQVTM and CDR2 ANQGSEA. V gave up 3 bases and J gave up 0 bases, with 14 bases separating them.

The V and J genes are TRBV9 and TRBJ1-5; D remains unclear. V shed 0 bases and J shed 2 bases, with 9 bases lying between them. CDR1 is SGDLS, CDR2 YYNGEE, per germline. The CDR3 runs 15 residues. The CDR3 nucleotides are TGTGCCAGCAGCGTAGGGGGTAACGGCAATCAGCCCCAGCATTTT. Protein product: CASSVGGNGNQPQHF.

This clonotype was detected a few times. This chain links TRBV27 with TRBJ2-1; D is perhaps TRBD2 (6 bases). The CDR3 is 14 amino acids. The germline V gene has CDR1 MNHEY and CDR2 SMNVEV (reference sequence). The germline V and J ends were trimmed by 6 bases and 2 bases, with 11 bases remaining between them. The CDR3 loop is CASRVGGTYNEQFF. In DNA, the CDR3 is TGTGCCAGCAGAGTGGGGGGTACCTACAATGAGCAGTTCTTC.

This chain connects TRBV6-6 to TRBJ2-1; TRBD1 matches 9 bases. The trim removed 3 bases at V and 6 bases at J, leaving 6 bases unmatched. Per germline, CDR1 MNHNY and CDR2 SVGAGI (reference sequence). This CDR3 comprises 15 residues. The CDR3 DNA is TGTGCCAGCAGTTATACACAGGGGGCGAGCAATGAGCAGTTCTTC. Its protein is CASSYTQGASNEQFF.

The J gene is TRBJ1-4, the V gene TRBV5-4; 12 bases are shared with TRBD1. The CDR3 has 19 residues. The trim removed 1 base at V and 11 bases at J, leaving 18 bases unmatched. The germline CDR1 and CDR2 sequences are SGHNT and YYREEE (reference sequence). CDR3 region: CASSLRRGTGGARVSKLFF. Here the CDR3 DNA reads TGTGCCAGCAGCTTGCGGCGGGGGACAGGGGGCGCGAGGGTCTCTAAACTGTTTTTT.

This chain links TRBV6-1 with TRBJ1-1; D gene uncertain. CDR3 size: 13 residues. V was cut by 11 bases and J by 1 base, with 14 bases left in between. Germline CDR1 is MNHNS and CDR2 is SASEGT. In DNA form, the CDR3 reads TGTGCCGCGGGGAACCAGGCGAACACTGAAGCTTTCTTT. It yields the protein CAAGNQANTEAFF.

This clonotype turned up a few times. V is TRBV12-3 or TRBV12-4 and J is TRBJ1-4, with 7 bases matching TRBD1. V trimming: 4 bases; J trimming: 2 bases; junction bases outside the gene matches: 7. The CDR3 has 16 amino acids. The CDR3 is CASSSTGAVTNEKLFF. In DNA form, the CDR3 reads TGTGCCAGCAGTTCAACAGGGGCCGTTACTAATGAAAAACTGTTTTTT.

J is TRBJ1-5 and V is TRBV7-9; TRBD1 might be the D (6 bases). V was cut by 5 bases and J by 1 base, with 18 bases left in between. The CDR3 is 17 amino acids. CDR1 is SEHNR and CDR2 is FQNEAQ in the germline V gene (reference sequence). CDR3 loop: CASSPGPTGPSNQPQHF. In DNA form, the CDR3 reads TGTGCCAGCAGCCCTGGGCCGACAGGTCCGAGCAATCAGCCCCAGCATTTT.

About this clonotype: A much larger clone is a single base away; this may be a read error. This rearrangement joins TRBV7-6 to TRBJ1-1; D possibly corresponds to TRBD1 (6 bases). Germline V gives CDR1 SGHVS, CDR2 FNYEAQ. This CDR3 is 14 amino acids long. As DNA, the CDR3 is TGTACCAGCAGCCCTAATGGACAGTACACTGAAGCTTTCTTT. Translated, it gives CTSSPNGQYTEAFF. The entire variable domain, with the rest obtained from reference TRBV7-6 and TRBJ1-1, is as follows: GAGVSQSPRYKVTKRGQDVALRCDPISGHVSLYWYRQALGQGPEFLTYFNYEAQQDKSGLPNDRFSAERPEGSISTLTIQRTEQRDSAMYRCTSSPNGQYTEAFFGQGTRLTVV.

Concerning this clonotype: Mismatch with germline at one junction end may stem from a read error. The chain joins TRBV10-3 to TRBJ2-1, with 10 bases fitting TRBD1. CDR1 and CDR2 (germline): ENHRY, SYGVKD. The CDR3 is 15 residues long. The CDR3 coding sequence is TGTGCCATCCGTGAGACCGGGACAGGGGTAAATGAGCAGTTCTTC. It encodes CAIRETGTGVNEQFF.

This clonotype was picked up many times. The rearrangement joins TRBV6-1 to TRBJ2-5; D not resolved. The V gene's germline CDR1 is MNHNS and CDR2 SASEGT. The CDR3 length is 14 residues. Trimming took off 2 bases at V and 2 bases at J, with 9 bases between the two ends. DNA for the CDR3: TGTGCCAGCAGTGAAATAGAGGTACAAGAGACCCAGTACTTC. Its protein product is CASSEIEVQETQYF.

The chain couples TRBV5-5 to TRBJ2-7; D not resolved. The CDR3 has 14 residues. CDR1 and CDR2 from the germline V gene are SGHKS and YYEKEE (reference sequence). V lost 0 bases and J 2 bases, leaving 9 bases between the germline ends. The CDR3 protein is CASSLGVSPYEQYF. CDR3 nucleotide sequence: TGTGCCAGCAGCTTGGGAGTGAGTCCCTACGAGCAGTACTTC.

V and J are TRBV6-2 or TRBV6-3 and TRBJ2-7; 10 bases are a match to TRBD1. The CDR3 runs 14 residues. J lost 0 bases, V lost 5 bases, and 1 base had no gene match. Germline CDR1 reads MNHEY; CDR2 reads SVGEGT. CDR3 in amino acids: CASSGDRGSYEQYV. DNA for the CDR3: TGTGCCAGCAGTGGGGACAGGGGCTCCTACGAGCAGTACGTC.

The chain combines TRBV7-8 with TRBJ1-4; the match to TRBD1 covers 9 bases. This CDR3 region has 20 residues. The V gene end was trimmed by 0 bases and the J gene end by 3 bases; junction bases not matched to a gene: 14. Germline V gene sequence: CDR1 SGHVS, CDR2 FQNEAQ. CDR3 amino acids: CASSLAEFWDREGSNEKLFF. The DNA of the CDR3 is TGTGCCAGCAGCTTAGCCGAATTTTGGGACAGGGAGGGTTCTAATGAAAAACTGTTTTTT. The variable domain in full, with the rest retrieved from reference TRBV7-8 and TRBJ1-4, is GAGVSQSPRYKVAKRGQDVALRCDPISGHVSLFWYQQALGQGPEFLTYFQNEAQLDKSGLPSDRFFAERPEGSVSTLKIQRTQQEDSAVYLCASSLAEFWDREGSNEKLFFGSGTQLSVL.

The CDR3 DNA sequence: TGTGCCAGCAGCCAAGATCCAGCGGGGGGATCCGAGACCCAGTACTTC. It translates to CASSQDPAGGSETQYF. The chain couples TRBV4-2 to TRBJ2-5, with TRBD2 matching 9 bases. The trim removed 0 bases at V and 5 bases at J, leaving 7 bases unmatched. CDR1 is LGHNA, CDR2 YNFKEQ, per germline. The CDR3 sequence is 16 residues long.

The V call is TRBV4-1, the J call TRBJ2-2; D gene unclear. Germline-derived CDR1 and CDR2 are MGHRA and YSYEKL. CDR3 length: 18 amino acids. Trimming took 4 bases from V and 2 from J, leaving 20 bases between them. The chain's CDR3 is CASSPSMGFLANTGELFF. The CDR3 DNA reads TGCGCCAGCAGCCCTAGTATGGGTTTTTTAGCAAACACCGGGGAGCTGTTTTTT.

CDR3 sequence: CASRAGTRDGYTF. CDR3 DNA: TGTGCCAGCAGGGCCGGGACTCGGGACGGCTACACCTTC. The gene calls are TRBV7-9 and TRBJ1-2, with D tentatively TRBD1 (5 bases). V lost 6 bases to trimming and J lost 8 bases, with 16 bases between them. Germline loops: CDR1 SEHNR, CDR2 FQNEAQ (reference sequence). This CDR3 is built from 13 residues.

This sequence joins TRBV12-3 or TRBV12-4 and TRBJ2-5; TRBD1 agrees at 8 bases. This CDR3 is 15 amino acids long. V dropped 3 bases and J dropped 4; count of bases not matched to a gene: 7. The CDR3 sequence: CASSFVQGALETQYF. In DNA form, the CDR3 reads TGTGCCAGCAGTTTCGTGCAGGGGGCTTTAGAGACCCAGTACTTC.

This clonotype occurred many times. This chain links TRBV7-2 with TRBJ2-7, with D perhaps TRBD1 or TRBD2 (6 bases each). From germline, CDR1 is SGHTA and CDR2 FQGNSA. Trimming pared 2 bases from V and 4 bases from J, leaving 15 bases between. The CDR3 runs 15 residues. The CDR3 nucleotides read TGTGCCAGCAGCTTATCAGAGGGGGGCGCGTACGAGCAGTACTTC. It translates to CASSLSEGGAYEQYF. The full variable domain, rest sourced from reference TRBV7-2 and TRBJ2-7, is GAGVSQSPSNKVTEKGKDVELRCDPISGHTALYWYRQSLGQGLEFLIYFQGNSAPDKSGLPSDRFSAERTGGSVSTLTIQRTQQEDSAVYLCASSLSEGGAYEQYFGPGTRLTVT.

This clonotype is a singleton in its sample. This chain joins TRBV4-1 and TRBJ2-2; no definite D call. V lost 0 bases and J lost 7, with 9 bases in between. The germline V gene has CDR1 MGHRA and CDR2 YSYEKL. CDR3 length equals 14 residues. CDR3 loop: CASSQDKNSGELFF. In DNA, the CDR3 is TGCGCCAGCAGCCAAGATAAGAATAGCGGGGAGCTGTTTTTT.

The CDR3 sequence: CSARWGQADEKLFF. The CDR3 DNA reads as TGCAGTGCCAGATGGGGACAGGCGGATGAAAAACTGTTTTTT. The V gene is TRBV20-1, the J gene TRBJ1-4, with TRBD1 matching 8 bases. The trim removed 6 bases at V and 6 bases at J, leaving 9 bases unmatched. The germline CDR1 and CDR2 sequences are DFQATT and SNEGSKA (reference sequence). This CDR3 contains 14 residues.

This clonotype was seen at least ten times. The CDR3 nucleotides read TGTGCCAGCAGCCGCCTTCGCGGGGGCACAGATACGCAGTATTTT. Its translation is CASSRLRGGTDTQYF. The chain is built from TRBV7-2 and TRBJ2-3, with a tentative D call TRBD2 (6 bases). V was clipped by 5 bases and J by 1 base, with 13 bases between them. The germline gives CDR1 SGHTA, CDR2 FQGNSA. This CDR3 contains 15 residues.

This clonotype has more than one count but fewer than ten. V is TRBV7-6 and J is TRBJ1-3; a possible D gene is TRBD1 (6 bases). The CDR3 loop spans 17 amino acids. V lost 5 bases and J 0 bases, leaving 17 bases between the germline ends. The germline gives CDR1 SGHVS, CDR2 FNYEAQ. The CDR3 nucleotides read TGTGCCAGCAGCCCTTCACAACAGGGTACCTCTGGAAACACCATATATTTT. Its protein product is CASSPSQQGTSGNTIYF.

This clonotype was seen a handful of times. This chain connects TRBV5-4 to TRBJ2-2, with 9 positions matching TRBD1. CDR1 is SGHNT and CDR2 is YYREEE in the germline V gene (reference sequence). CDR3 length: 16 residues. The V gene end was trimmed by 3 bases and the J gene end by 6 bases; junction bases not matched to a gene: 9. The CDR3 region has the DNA TGTGCCAGCAGCTCCGCGGGACAGGGTTCTTCCGGGGAGCTGTTTTTT. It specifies CASSSAGQGSSGELFF.